The clone carrying this T cell receptor (beta chain) came up once. What it recognizes is unknown. This sample stems from a study of blood T cells in healthy people across ages. Overall study findings and caveats: Lack of knowledge of donor CMV status possibly confounded expanded clonotype changes.

Isolation per sample recovered at least 6 million PBMCs. Combining a sample-barcoded 5' primer with a J-beta primer mix, a second PCR ran for 7 to 11 cycles. Every molecule of cDNA carried a tag from a template-switch adaptor with 12 random nucleotides. MiXCR, run by TCRdb on the 5' RACE reads, gives a single entry per CDR3 protein. The sample shows 1.5 million to 2 million distinct CDR3 sequences, approximately 39% of them seen only once. Trimming cost V 0 bases and J 6 bases; bases outside gene matches: 6. This CDR3 comprises 16 residues. The V gene's germline CDR1 is SGHDN and CDR2 FVKESK. The rearrangement joins TRBV14 to TRBJ2-4; 9 nucleotides agree with TRBD2. The TCR comes from a human donor in good health. The sequenced sample consisted of blood. CDR3 in DNA: TGTGCCAGCAGCCAAGAGTCTAGCGGGGTTACAAACATTCAGTACTTC. Its protein product is CASSQESSGVTNIQYF.